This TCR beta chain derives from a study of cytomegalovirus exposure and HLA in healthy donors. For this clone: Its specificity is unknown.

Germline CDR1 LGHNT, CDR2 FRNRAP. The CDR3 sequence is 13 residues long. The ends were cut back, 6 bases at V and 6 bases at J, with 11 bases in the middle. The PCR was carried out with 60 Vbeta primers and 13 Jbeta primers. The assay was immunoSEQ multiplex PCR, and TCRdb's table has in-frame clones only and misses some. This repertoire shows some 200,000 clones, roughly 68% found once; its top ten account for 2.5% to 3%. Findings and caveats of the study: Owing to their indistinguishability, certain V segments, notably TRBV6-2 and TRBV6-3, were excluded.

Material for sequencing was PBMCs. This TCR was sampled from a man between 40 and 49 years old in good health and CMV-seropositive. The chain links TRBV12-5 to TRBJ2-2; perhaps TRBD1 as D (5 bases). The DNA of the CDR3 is TGTGCTAGTGGCGTCAGGGTTCCCGGGGAGCTGTTTTTT. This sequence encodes CASGVRVPGELFF.